Below are 15 T cell receptor beta chains sequenced from a single sample in a study of cytotoxic CD8 clonotypes in ibrutinib-treated CLL. Here immunoSEQ multiplex PCR was the method, and the copy in TCRdb shows in-frame clones only, minus some. The profile covers about 180,000 clones, with 84% appearing a single time and 4.6% taken by the ten largest. The sequences come from PBMCs, collected after 24 months of ibrutinib treatment. Every receptor here comes from a human donor with chronic lymphocytic leukemia.

This chain connects TRBV29-1 to TRBJ1-2; D might be TRBD1 (5 bases). Germline V gene sequence: CDR1 SQVTM, CDR2 ANQGSEA. This CDR3 region has 12 residues. V lost 4 bases and J lost 3, with 9 bases in between. In DNA, the CDR3 is TGCAGCGTTGGCGACAGAGACTATGGCTACACCTTC. Translation: CSVGDRDYGYTF.

The chain has TRBV7-2 and TRBJ2-7; D ambiguous. CDR3 length: 14 amino acids. V lost 3 bases and J 0 bases, leaving 9 bases between the germline ends. Germline V gives CDR1 SGHTA, CDR2 FQGNSA. In DNA form, the CDR3 reads TGTGCCAGCAGCTTTGGGCCCAGCTCCTACGAGCAGTACTTC. Amino acids: CASSFGPSSYEQYF. The full variable domain, its missing parts supplied by reference TRBV7-2 and TRBJ2-7, is GAGVSQSPSNKVTEKGKDVELRCDPISGHTALYWYRQSLGQGLEFLIYFQGNSAPDKSGLPSDRFSAERTGGSVSTLTIQRTQQEDSAVYLCASSFGPSSYEQYFGPGTRLTVT.

This chain links TRBV7-9 with TRBJ1-1; D gene uncertain. The CDR3 spans 13 residues. The ends were cut back, 3 bases at V and 1 base at J, with 6 bases in the middle. CDR1 and CDR2 from the germline V gene are SEHNR and FQNEAQ (reference sequence). CDR3 sequence reads: CASSLFTNTEAFF. For the CDR3, the DNA is TGTGCCAGCAGCTTGTTTACGAACACTGAAGCTTTCTTT.

The CDR3 is CASSRSEGDTQYF. CDR3 DNA sequence: TGTGCCAGCAGCCGTTCTGAGGGGGATACGCAGTATTTT. J is TRBJ2-3 and V is TRBV9; D might be TRBD1 or TRBD2, each matching 5 bases. Germline loops: CDR1 SGDLS, CDR2 YYNGEE. Trimming removed 4 bases at V and 6 bases at J, with 12 bases between. The CDR3 runs 13 residues.

The chain carries TRBV7-2 and TRBJ2-7; no clear D gene. The V gene's germline CDR1 is SGHTA and CDR2 FQGNSA. Between the trimmed V and J ends, which lost 4 bases and 3 bases, there was a span of 16 bases. The CDR3 loop spans 15 amino acids. The CDR3 region has the DNA TGTGCCAGCAGCTCTGCCCTTGGGGAATACTACGAGCAGTACTTC. It encodes CASSSALGEYYEQYF.

The chain combines TRBV7-6 with TRBJ1-1, with D maybe TRBD1 (5 bases). Per the germline V gene, CDR1 is SGHVS and CDR2 is FNYEAQ. CDR3 length equals 13 residues. V lost 0 bases and J 6 bases, leaving 8 bases between the germline ends. The CDR3 reads CASSLAGRAEAFF. Written as DNA, the CDR3 is TGTGCCAGCAGCTTAGCGGGCAGGGCTGAAGCTTTCTTT. Full variable domain (rest looked up from reference TRBV7-6 and TRBJ1-1): GAGVSQSPRYKVTKRGQDVALRCDPISGHVSLYWYRQALGQGPEFLTYFNYEAQQDKSGLPNDRFSAERPEGSISTLTIQRTEQRDSAMYRCASSLAGRAEAFFGQGTRLTVV.

The genes are TRBV19 and TRBJ2-7, with TRBD2 identical over 8 bases. Germline CDR1 LNHDA, CDR2 SQIVND (reference sequence). The CDR3 consists of 14 residues. Trimming at V came to 8 bases and at J to 8 bases, leaving 14 bases not matched to a gene. Here the CDR3 DNA reads TGTGCCAGTCGACCCCTGGGAGCGGGAGTCCAGCAGTACTTC. As protein: CASRPLGAGVQQYF.

CDR3 sequence: CASRRQTGNTIYF. DNA for the CDR3: TGTGCCAGCAGGCGACAGACTGGAAACACCATATATTTT. The rearrangement uses TRBV6-5 and TRBJ1-3; TRBD1 is a possible D gene (5 bases). V shed 6 bases and J shed 2 bases, with 8 bases lying between them. Germline values: CDR1 MNHEY, CDR2 SVGAGI. The CDR3 is 13 residues long.

J is TRBJ2-5 and V is TRBV5-1; D is possibly TRBD1 or TRBD2 (5 bases each). The CDR3 is made up of 16 amino acids. Germline CDR1 SGHRS, CDR2 YFSETQ. The V end was cut by 1 base, the J end by 2 bases, with 15 bases between. In DNA, the CDR3 is TGCGCCAGCAGCTTGAGGATCGGGACGGCTCAAGAGACCCAGTACTTC. Protein product: CASSLRIGTAQETQYF. The full variable domain, with the rest looked up from reference TRBV5-1 and TRBJ2-5, is KAGVTQTPRYLIKTRGQQVTLSCSPISGHRSVSWYQQTPGQGLQFLFEYFSETQRNKGNFPGRFSGRQFSNSRSEMNVSTLELGDSALYLCASSLRIGTAQETQYFGPGTRLLVL.

This clone has at least ten counts. The rearrangement joins TRBV7-9 to TRBJ1-2; 7 positions agree with TRBD1. The CDR3 has 16 residues. Germline V gene data show CDR1 as SEHNR and CDR2 as FQNEAQ (reference sequence). The trim removed 2 bases at V and 2 bases at J, leaving 8 bases unmatched. CDR3 sequence: CASSLITGDANYGYTF. The CDR3 DNA sequence: TGTGCCAGCAGCTTAATTACAGGGGATGCGAACTATGGCTACACCTTC.

This chain connects TRBV5-1 to TRBJ1-1; no reliable D call. This CDR3 is 12 amino acids long. Trimming pared 5 bases from V and 4 bases from J, leaving 9 bases between. Germline lookup yields CDR1 SGHRS and CDR2 YFSETQ. The CDR3: CASRDSSTEAFF. In DNA form, the CDR3 reads TGCGCCAGCAGAGACTCCAGCACTGAAGCTTTCTTT.

The chain recombines TRBV7-9 with TRBJ2-5; no definite D call. Between the trimmed V and J ends, which lost 3 bases and 5 bases, there was a span of 10 bases. Germline V gene sequence: CDR1 SEHNR, CDR2 FQNEAQ (reference sequence). This CDR3 region has 13 residues. DNA of the CDR3: TGTGCCAGCAGCTTGTCCCTGGAGGAGACCCAGTACTTC. It specifies CASSLSLEETQYF.

The chain uses TRBV6-5 and TRBJ1-1; tentatively, D is TRBD1 (5 bases). Trimming took off 6 bases at V and 1 base at J, with 15 bases between the two ends. The CDR3 consists of 15 residues. Germline values: CDR1 MNHEY, CDR2 SVGAGI. CDR3 residues: CASRSPGRGNTEAFF. DNA of the CDR3: TGTGCCAGCAGAAGTCCGGGACGGGGGAACACTGAAGCTTTCTTT.

The chain recombines TRBV27 with TRBJ2-3; 14 positions agree with TRBD2. Germline CDR1 and CDR2: MNHEY and SMNVEV (reference sequence). This CDR3 comprises 18 residues. The junction had 3 bases not matched to a gene; V was cut back by 0 bases and J by 1 base. The CDR3 coding sequence is TGTGCCAGCAGTTTATCAGGACTAGCGGGAGGAGGCACAGATACGCAGTATTTT. Its translation is CASSLSGLAGGGTDTQYF.

This clone occurred a few times. The V and J genes are TRBV18 and TRBJ1-1; a possible D gene is TRBD1 (6 bases). The CDR3 consists of 17 residues. Germline CDR1 KGHSH, CDR2 LQKENI. Deletions cut 1 base from V and 2 bases from J, with 17 bases between. CDR3 residues: CASSPRATGRSNTEAFF. CDR3 DNA sequence: TGTGCCAGCTCACCACGAGCAACAGGGCGTAGTAACACTGAAGCTTTCTTT.